This TCR beta chain is drawn from a study of preoperative IRX-2 immunotherapy in early breast cancer. Noted treatment: preoperative locoregional IRX-2 cytokine immunotherapy. Samples came from a phase Ib trial of preoperative locoregional IRX-2 cytokine immunotherapy. V was cut by 0 bases and J by 7 bases, with 16 bases left in between. CDR3 length: 15 residues. Germline CDR1 reads GTSNPN; CDR2 reads SVGIG (reference sequence). TCRdb keeps only in-frame clones here, not all; method: immunoSEQ multiplex PCR. The sample holds 90,000 to 100,000 clones, 86% seen once. Sample: tumor tissue, taken after IRX-2 immunotherapy. V usage is TRBV30 and J usage is TRBJ2-1, with a weak D call TRBD1 (5 bases). The TCR comes from a human donor with breast cancer. CDR3 coding DNA: TGTGCCTGGAGTGTAACGAGGTCTAGGGGTAATGAGCAGTTCTTC. It yields the protein CAWSVTRSRGNEQFF.